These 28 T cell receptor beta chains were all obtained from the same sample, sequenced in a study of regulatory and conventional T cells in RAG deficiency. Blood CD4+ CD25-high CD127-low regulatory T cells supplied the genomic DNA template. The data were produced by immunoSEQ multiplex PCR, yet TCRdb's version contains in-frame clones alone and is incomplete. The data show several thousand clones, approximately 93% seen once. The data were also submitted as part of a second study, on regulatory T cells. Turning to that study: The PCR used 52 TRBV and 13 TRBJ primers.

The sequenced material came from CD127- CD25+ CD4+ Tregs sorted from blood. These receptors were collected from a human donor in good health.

Here the CDR3 reads CASSLANSANEQFF. The CDR3 DNA follows: TGTGCCAGCAGCTTAGCGAATAGCGCCAATGAGCAGTTCTTC. The J gene is TRBJ2-1, the V gene TRBV7-8; a weak D match, TRBD2 (5 bases). This CDR3 has 14 residues. The germline V and J ends were trimmed by 0 bases and 6 bases, with 9 bases remaining between them. Germline CDR1 SGHVS, CDR2 FQNEAQ.

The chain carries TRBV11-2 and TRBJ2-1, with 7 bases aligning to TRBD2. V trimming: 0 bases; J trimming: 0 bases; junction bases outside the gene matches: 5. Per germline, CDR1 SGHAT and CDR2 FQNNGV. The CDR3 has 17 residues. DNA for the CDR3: TGTGCCAGCAGCTTAGAGTTTAGCGGGTCCTCCTACAATGAGCAGTTCTTC. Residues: CASSLEFSGSSYNEQFF.

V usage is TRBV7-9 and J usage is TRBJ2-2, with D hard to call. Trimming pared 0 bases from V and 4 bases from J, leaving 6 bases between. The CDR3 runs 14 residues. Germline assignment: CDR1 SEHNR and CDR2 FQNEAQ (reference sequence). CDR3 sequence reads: CASSLAAGTGELFF. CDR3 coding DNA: TGTGCCAGCAGCTTAGCTGCAGGCACCGGGGAGCTGTTTTTT. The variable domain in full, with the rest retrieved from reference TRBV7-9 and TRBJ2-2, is DTGVSQNPRHKITKRGQNVTFRCDPISEHNRLYWYRQTLGQGPEFLTYFQNEAQLEKSRLLSDRFSAERPKGSFSTLEIQRTEQGDSAMYLCASSLAAGTGELFFGEGSRLTVL.

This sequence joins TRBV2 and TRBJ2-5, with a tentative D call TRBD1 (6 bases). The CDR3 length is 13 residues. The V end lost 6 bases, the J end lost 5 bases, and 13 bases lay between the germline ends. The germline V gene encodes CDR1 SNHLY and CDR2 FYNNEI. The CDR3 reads CASSVTGLETQYF. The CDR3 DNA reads TGTGCCAGCAGCGTTACAGGGTTGGAGACCCAGTACTTC.

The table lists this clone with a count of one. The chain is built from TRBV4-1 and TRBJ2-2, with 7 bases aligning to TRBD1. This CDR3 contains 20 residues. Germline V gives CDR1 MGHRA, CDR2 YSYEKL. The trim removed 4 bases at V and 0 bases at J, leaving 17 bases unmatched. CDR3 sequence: CASSRKTTGILQANTGELFF. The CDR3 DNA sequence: TGCGCCAGCAGCCGGAAGACGACAGGGATTTTACAGGCGAACACCGGGGAGCTGTTTTTT.

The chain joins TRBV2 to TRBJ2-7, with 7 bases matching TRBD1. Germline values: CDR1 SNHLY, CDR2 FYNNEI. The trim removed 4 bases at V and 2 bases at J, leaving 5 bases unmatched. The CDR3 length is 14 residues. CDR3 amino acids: CASSVTGLTYEQYF. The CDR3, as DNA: TGTGCCAGCAGTGTGACAGGGCTAACCTACGAGCAGTACTTC.

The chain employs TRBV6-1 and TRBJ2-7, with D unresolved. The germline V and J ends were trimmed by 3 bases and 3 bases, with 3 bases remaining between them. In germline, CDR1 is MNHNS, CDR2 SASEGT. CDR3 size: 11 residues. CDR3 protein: CASSDNYEQYF. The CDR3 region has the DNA TGTGCCAGCAGTGACAACTACGAGCAGTACTTC.

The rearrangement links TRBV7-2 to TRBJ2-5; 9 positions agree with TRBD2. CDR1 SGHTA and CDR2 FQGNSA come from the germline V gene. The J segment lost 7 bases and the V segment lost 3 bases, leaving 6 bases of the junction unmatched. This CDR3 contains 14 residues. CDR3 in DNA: TGTGCCAGCAGCTTGAAAGCGGGGGGCGGGACCCAGTACTTC. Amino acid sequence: CASSLKAGGGTQYF.

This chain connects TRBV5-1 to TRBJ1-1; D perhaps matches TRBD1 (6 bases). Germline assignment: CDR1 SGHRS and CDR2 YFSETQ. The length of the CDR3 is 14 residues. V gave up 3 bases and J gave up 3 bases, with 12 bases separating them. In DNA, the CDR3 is TGCGCCAGCAGCTCCACAGGGTATGACACTGAAGCTTTCTTT. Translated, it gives CASSSTGYDTEAFF.

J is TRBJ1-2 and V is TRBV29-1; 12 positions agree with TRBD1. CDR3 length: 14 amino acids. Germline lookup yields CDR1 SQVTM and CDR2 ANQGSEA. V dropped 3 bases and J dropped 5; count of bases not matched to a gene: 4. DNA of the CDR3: TGCAGCGTTGAGGGACAGGGGGCGCGGTATGGCTACACCTTC. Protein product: CSVEGQGARYGYTF.

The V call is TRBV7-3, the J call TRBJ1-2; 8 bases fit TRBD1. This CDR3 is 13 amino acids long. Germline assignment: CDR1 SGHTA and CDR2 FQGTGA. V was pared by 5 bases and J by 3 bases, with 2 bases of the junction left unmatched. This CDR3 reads CASSPTGDYGYTF. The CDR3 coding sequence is TGTGCCAGCAGCCCGACAGGGGACTATGGCTACACCTTC.

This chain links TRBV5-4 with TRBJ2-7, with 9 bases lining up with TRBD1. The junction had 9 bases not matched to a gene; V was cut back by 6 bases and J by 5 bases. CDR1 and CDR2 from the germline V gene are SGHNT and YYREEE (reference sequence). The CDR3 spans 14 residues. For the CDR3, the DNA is TGTGCCAGCAACCGGGGGACAGGGCTGGACGAGCAGTACTTC. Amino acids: CASNRGTGLDEQYF.

In DNA form, the CDR3 reads TGTGCCAGCAGTTACTCGACATGGGTCGGCTACACCTTC. Amino acids: CASSYSTWVGYTF. The V call is TRBV6-5, the J call TRBJ1-2, with D uncertain. CDR3 size: 13 residues. V shed 0 bases and J shed 8 bases, with 10 bases lying between them. Germline lookup yields CDR1 MNHEY and CDR2 SVGAGI.

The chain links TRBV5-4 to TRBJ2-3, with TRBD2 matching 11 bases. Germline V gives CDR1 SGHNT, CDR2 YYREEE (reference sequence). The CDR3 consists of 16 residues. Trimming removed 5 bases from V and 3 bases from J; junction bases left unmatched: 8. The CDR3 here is CASRHTSGSMTDTQYF. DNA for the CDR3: TGTGCCAGCAGACATACTAGCGGGAGTATGACAGATACGCAGTATTTT.

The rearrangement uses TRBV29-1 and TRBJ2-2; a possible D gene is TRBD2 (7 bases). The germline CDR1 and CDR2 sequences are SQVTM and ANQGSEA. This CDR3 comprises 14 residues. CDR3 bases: TGCGGGGGGGAAGGGGGGGAAGGCACCGGGGAGCTGTTTTTT. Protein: CGGEGGEGTGELFF.

DNA of the CDR3: TGTGCCAGCACCTATTTATCGACAGGCGGGGGCGAAAAACTGTTTTTT. It codes for CASTYLSTGGGEKLFF. The V and J genes are TRBV6-6 and TRBJ1-4, with a possible D match to TRBD1 (6 bases). Deletions cut 7 bases from V and 8 bases from J, with 23 bases between. Germline CDR1 reads MNHNY; CDR2 reads SVGAGI (reference sequence). CDR3 length: 16 residues.

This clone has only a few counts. As DNA, the CDR3 is TGTGCCATTGCCGGGAGCCACACAGATACGCAGTATTTT. This encodes CAIAGSHTDTQYF. J is TRBJ2-3 and V is TRBV19; a weak D match, TRBD2 (6 bases). The germline V gene encodes CDR1 LNHDA and CDR2 SQIVND (reference sequence). V lost 10 bases and J lost 2, with 13 bases in between. The length of the CDR3 is 13 residues.

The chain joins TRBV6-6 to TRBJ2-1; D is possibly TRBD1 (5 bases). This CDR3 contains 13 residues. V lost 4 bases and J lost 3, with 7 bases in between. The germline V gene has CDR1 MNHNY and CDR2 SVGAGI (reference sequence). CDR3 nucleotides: TGTGCCAGCAGTTTGACAGTCTACAATGAGCAGTTCTTC. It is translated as CASSLTVYNEQFF.

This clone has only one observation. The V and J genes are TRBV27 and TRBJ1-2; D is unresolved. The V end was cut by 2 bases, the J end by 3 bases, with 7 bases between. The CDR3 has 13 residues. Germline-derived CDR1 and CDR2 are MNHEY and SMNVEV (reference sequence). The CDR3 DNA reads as TGTGCCAGCAGTTTACGCGGTCACTATGGCTACACCTTC. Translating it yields CASSLRGHYGYTF.

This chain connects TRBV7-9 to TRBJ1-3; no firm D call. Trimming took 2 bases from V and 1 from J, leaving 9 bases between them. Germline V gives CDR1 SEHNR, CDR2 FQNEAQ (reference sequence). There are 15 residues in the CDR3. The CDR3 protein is CASSLFAQSGNTIYF. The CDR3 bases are TGTGCCAGCAGCTTATTCGCTCAGTCTGGAAACACCATATATTTT.

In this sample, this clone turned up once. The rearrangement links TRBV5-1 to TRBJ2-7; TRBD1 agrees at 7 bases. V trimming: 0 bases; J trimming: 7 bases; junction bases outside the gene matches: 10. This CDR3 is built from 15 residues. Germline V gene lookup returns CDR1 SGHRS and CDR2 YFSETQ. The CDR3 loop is CASSLGRQGPLEQYF. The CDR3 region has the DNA TGCGCCAGCAGCTTGGGTCGACAGGGCCCCTTGGAGCAGTACTTC.

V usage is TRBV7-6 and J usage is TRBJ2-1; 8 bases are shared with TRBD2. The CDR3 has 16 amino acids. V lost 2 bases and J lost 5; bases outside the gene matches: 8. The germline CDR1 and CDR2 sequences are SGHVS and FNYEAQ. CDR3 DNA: TGTGCCAGCAGCTTATCAACGGGACTAGTGGACAATGAGCAGTTCTTC. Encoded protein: CASSLSTGLVDNEQFF.

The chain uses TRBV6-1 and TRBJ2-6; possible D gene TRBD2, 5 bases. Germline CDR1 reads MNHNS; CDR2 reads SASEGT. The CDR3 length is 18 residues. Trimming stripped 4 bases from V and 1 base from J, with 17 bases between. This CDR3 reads CASSGTSSLTSGANVLTF. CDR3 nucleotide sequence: TGTGCCAGCAGTGGCACTAGTTCTTTGACGTCTGGGGCCAACGTCCTGACTTTC.

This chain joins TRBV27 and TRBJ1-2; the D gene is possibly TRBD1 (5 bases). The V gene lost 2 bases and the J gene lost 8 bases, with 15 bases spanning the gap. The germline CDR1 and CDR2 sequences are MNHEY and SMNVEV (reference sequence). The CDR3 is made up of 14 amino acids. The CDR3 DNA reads TGTGCCAGCAGTTTAGTGTGGCAGGGATACGGCTACACCTTC. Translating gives CASSLVWQGYGYTF.

This chain's CDR3 is CASSSLRAGETQYF. The CDR3 DNA sequence: TGTGCCAGCAGCTCCCTGAGGGCGGGAGAGACCCAGTACTTC. The genes are TRBV11-2 and TRBJ2-5, with a tentative D call TRBD2 (5 bases). V lost 4 bases, J lost 4 bases, and 13 bases lay in between. This CDR3 region has 14 residues. Looked up from germline, CDR1 is SGHAT and CDR2 is FQNNGV.

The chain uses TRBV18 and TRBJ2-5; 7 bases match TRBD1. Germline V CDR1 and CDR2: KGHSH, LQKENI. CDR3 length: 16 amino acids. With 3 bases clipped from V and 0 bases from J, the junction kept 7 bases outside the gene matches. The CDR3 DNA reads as TGTGCCAGCTCACCCCGGCCGGGACAGAACCAAGAGACCCAGTACTTC. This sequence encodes CASSPRPGQNQETQYF.

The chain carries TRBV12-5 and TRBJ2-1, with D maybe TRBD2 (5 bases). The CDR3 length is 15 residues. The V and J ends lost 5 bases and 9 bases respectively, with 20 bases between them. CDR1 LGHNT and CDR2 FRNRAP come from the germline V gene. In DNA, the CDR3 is TGTGCTAGTGGTCCGGCCGGGGTAGGGCCACCTGAGCAGTTCTTC. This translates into CASGPAGVGPPEQFF.

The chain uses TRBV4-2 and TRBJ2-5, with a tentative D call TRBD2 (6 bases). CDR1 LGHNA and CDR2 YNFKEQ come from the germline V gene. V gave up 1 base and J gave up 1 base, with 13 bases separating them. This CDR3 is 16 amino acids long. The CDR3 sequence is CASSQGSAGTQETQYF. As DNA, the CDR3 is TGTGCCAGCAGCCAAGGTTCGGCGGGAACCCAAGAGACCCAGTACTTC.